This TCR beta chain was recovered during a study of quantifying T cell responses using KT2 cells. Study information: Reverse transcription used primers in the TCR alpha and beta constant regions.

The length of the CDR3 is 15 residues. Looked up from germline, CDR1 is SGHNT and CDR2 is YYREEE (reference sequence). V lost 4 bases to trimming and J lost 4 bases; unmatched junction nucleotides: 3. With respect to this clonotype: Its target is not known.

A single-stranded UMI oligo with SP2 sequence was ligated to cDNA 3' ends. The first PCR ran approximately 4 cycles with an equimolar RC1.1 and RC1.2 beta primer mix. TCRdb re-called the UMI-ligation and nested PCR reads with MiXCR, one entry per CDR3 protein. Found here are fewer than 40,000 distinct CDR3 sequences, 7.3% of them singletons; the top ten hold 15% to 19%. Study-level results: KT2 sequence counts showed saturation when very many KT2 cells were spiked in. Detection of KT2 sequences held at the lowest tested level, about one cell per 100,000 PBMC.

KT2, a clone with a known TCR, was spiked into unfractionated PBMC. Different KT2-to-PBMC ratios were created with a constant PBMC count. This receptor was taken from a human donor. The rearrangement joins TRBV5-4 to TRBJ2-5; 14 positions agree with TRBD2. Sequencing was performed on PBMCs spiked with cells of the T cell clone KT2. For the CDR3, the DNA is TGTGCCAGCAGCACGGGACTAGCGGGGGTAGAGACCCAGTACTTC. Its protein is CASSTGLAGVETQYF.